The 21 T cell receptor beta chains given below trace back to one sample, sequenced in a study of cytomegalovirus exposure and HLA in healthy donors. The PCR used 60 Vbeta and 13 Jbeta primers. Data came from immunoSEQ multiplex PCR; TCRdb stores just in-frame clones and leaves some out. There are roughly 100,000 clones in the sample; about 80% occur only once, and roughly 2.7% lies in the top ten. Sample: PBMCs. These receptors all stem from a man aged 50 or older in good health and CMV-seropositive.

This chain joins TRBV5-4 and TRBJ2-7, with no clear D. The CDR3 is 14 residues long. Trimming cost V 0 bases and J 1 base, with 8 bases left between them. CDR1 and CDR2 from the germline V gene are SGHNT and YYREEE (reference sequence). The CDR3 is CASSLGHLSYEQYF. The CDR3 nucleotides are TGTGCCAGCAGCTTGGGACACCTTTCCTACGAGCAGTACTTC.

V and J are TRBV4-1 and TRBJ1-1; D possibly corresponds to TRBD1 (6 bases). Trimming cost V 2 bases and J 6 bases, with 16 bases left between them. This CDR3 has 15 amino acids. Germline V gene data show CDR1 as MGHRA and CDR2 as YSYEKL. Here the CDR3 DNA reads TGCGCCAGCAGCCAACTACAGACGGGGGGCGCTGAAGCTTTCTTT. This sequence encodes CASSQLQTGGAEAFF.

CDR3 in amino acids: CASSPSRAYGYTF. The CDR3 DNA sequence: TGTGCCAGCAGCCCGAGCAGGGCCTATGGCTACACCTTC. The V and J genes are TRBV7-9 and TRBJ1-2; D is perhaps TRBD1 (5 bases). CDR1 is SEHNR, CDR2 FQNEAQ, per germline (reference sequence). This CDR3 contains 13 residues. The V and J ends lost 5 bases and 4 bases respectively, with 11 bases between them.

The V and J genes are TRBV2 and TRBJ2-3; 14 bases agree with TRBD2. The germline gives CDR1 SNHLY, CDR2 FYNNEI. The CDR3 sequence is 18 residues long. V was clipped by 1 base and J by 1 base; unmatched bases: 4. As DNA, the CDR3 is TGTGCCAGCAGTGAAGATGGGACTAGCGGGGGCCGCACAGATACGCAGTATTTT. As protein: CASSEDGTSGGRTDTQYF.

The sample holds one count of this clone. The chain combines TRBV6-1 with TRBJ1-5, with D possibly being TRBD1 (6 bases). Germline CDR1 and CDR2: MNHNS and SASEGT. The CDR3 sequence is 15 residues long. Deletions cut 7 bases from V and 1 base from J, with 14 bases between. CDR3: CASTTQGKSNQPQHF. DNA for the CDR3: TGTGCCAGCACGACCCAGGGGAAGAGCAATCAGCCCCAGCATTTT.

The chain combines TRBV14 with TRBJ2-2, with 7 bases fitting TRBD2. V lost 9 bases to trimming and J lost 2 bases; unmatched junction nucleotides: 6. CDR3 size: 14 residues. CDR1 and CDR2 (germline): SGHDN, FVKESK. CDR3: CASSGTTNTGELFF. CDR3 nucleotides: TGTGCCAGTTCCGGGACTACAAACACCGGGGAGCTGTTTTTT.

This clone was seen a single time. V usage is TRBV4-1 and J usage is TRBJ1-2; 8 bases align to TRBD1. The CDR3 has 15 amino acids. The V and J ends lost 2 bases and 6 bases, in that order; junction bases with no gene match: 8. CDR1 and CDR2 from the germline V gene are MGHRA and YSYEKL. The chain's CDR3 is CASSQIGAGGNGYTF. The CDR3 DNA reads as TGCGCCAGCAGCCAAATAGGAGCAGGGGGCAATGGCTACACCTTC.

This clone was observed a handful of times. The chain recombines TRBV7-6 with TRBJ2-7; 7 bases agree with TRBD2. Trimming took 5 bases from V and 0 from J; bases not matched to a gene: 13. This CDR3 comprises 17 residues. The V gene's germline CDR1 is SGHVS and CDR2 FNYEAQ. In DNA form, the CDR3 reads TGTGCCAGCAGCCTGGGGGGTACTAGCGCAAGCTCCTACGAGCAGTACTTC. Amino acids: CASSLGGTSASSYEQYF.

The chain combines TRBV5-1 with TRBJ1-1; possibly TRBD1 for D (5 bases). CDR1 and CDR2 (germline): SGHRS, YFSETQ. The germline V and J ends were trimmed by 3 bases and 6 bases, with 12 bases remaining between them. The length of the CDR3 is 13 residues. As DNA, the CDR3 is TGCGCCAGCAGCTCCGGACACCTAGCTGAAGCTTTCTTT. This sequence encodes CASSSGHLAEAFF.

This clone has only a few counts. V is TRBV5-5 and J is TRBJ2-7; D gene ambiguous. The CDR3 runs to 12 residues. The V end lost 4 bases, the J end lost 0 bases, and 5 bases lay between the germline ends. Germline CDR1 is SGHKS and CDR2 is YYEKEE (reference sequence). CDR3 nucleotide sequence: TGTGCCAGCAGCCTCAGCTCCTACGAGCAGTACTTC. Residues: CASSLSSYEQYF. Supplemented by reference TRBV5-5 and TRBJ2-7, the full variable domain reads DAGVTQSPTHLIKTRGQQVTLRCSPISGHKSVSWYQQVLGQGPQFIFQYYEKEERGRGNFPDRFSARQFPNYSSELNVNALLLGDSALYLCASSLSSYEQYFGPGTRLTVT.

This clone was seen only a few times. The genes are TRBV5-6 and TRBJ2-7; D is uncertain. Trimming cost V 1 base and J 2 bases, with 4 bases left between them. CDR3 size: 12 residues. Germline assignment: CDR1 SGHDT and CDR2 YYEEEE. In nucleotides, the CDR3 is TGTGCCAGCAGCTTGAGCCCCTACGAGCAGTACTTC. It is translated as CASSLSPYEQYF. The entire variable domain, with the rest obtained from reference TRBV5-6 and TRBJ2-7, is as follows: DAGVTQSPTHLIKTRGQQVTLRCSPKSGHDTVSWYQQALGQGPQFIFQYYEEEERQRGNFPDRFSGHQFPNYSSELNVNALLLGDSALYLCASSLSPYEQYFGPGTRLTVT.

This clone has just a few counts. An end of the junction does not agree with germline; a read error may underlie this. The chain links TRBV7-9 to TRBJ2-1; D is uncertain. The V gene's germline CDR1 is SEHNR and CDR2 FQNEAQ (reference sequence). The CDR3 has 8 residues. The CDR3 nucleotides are TGTTCCAGCAGCTTCAGGTTCTTC. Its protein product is CSSSFRFF.

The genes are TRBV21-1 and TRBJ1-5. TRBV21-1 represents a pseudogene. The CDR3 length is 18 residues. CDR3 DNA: TGTGCCAGCAGCAAAGGGGTACGGGGAAGCTCCCTCAATCAGCCCCAGCATTTT. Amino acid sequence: CASSKGVRGSSLNQPQHF.

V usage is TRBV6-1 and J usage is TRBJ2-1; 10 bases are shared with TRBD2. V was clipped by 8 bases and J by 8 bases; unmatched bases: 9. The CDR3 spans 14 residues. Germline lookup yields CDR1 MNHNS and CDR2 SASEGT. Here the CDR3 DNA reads TGTGCCAGCTTTGGGAGCGGGAGGGCCTATGAGCAGTTCTTC. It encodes CASFGSGRAYEQFF.

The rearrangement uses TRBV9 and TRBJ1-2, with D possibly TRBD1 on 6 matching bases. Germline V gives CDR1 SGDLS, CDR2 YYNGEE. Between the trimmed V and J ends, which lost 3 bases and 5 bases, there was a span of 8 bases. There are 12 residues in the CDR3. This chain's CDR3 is CASSDDRYGYTF. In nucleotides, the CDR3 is TGTGCCAGCAGCGACGACAGGTATGGCTACACCTTC. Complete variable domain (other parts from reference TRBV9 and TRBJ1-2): DSGVTQTPKHLITATGQRVTLRCSPRSGDLSVYWYQQSLDQGLQFLIQYYNGEERAKGNILERFSAQQFPDLHSELNLSSLELGDSALYFCASSDDRYGYTFGSGTRLTVV.

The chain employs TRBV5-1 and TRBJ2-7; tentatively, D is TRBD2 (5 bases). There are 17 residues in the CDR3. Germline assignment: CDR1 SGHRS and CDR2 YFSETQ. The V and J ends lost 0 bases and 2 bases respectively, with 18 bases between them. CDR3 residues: CASSLDQLRERTYEQYF. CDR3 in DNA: TGCGCCAGCAGCTTGGATCAATTGAGGGAGAGGACCTACGAGCAGTACTTC.

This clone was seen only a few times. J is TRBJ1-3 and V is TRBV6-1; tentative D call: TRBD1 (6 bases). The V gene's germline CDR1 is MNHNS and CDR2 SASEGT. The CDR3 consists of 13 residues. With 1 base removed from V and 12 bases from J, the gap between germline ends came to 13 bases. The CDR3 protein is CASSEGQVGIIYF. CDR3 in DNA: TGTGCCAGCAGTGAAGGACAGGTTGGAATCATATATTTT.

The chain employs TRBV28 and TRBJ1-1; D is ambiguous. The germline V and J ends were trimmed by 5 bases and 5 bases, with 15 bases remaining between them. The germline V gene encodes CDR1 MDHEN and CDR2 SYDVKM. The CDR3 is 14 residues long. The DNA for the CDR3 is TGTGCCAGCAGTCACTATATTGCGGGGACTGAAGCTTTCTTT. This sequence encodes CASSHYIAGTEAFF.

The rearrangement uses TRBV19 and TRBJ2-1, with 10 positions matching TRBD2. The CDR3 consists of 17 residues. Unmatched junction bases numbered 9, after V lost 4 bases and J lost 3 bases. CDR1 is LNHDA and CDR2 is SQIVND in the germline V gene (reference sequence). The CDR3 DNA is TGTGCCAGTAGTAGGCTAGCGGGAGACTCGCACTACAATGAGCAGTTCTTC. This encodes CASSRLAGDSHYNEQFF.

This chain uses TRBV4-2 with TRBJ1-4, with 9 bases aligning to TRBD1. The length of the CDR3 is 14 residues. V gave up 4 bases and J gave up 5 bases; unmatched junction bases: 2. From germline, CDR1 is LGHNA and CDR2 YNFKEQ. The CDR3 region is CASSRDRENEKLFF. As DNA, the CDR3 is TGTGCCAGCAGCCGGGACAGGGAGAATGAAAAACTGTTTTTT.

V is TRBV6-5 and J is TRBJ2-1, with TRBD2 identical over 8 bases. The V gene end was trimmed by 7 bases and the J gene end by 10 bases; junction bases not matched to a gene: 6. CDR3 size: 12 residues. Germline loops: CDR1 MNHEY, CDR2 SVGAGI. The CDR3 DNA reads TGTGCCAGCAAACGGCGGGAGGACGAGCAGTTCTTC. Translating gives CASKRREDEQFF.